This paragraph covers one T cell receptor beta chain sequence. It has no known antigen specificity. No quality values exist for individual bases; no much larger clone is one base distant. To identify antigen-specific CD4+ T cell clonotypes by their expansion, the ViraFEST assay first stimulated PBMC with viral peptide pools and then applied TCR sequencing. After 10 days of culture, CD4+ T cells were isolated with the EasySep CD4+ T cell isolation kit. Healthy vaccine recipients had no prior SARS-CoV-2 infection, confirmed by negative nucleocapsid antibodies before and after vaccination. A few million PBMC per well were cultured with 10 ug/ml peptides in IMDM containing roughly 5% human AB serum, approximately 10 IU/ml IL-2 and gentamicin. Half of the culture medium was replaced with fresh IL-2-containing medium on days 3 and 7. Unless otherwise noted, each peptide stimulation condition was cultured in triplicate wells. Using Ficoll-Paque Plus gradient centrifugation, PBMC were separated from whole blood and then either used fresh or cryopreserved at -140C. Overlapping peptide pools spanned the spike proteins of SARS-CoV-2 and the common cold coronaviruses HCoV-NL63, HCoV-OC43 and HCoV-229E. Genomic DNA was extracted from cultured CD4+ T cells with the QIAamp micro DNA kit.

This specimen belongs to a study of vaccination effects on CD4 cells after COVID-19 (dated by TCRdb to between 2020 and 2023). Some background on the complete study: Two doses of either the BNT162b2 or the mRNA-1273 mRNA SARS-CoV-2 vaccine were administered to participants. Altogether, roughly 10 COVID-19 convalescent patients and 4 SARS-CoV-2-naive healthy vaccine recipients made up the full study. In the study, cultures from other donors were sequenced using the Oncomine TCR Beta short-read assay on an Illumina iSeq 100. In both COVID-19 convalescent patients and infection-naive vaccine recipients, the study compared SARS-CoV-2 spike-specific CD4+ TCR repertoires from before mRNA vaccination with those from after it. Study-wide conclusions, independent of this receptor: In healthy vaccine recipients, vaccine-induced clones were almost all SARS-CoV-2 mono-reactive, with only 1 of 255 cross-reactive with common cold coronaviruses. The study was limited by a small number of convalescent patients and lacked early post-infection timepoints. At late post-vaccination timepoints, both infection-induced and vaccine-induced clones showed marked clonal contraction, consistent with waning T cell responses.

Sequences SGHAT (CDR1) and FQDESV (CDR2) are obtained from the germline V gene (reference sequence). At the junction V is shortened by 5 bases and J by 5 bases; bases outside the gene matches: 9. The CDR3 spans 15 residues, from the cysteine through the phenylalanine. Only the CDR3 region is kept as DNA, spanning 45 bases read in frame from base 1. Libraries came from the immunoSEQ multiplex PCR assay. DNA from the cultured and isolated CD4+ T cells underwent TCR beta CDR3 sequencing. In the paper's pipeline: Non-productive TCR sequences were removed and reads were trimmed to the CDR3 region, keeping CDR3s of at least 7 amino acids. Antigen-specific clonotypes were identified using the MANAFEST web app by comparison of expansion in peptide wells against reference cultures. Positive clones required FDR<0.05 expansion versus reference and all other wells, odds ratio above 5, and frequency above 0.1% in two replicate wells. Cross-reactive clonotypes were defined as significantly expanded in SARS-CoV-2 spike wells and in at least one common cold coronavirus spike condition. Using the stringdist R package, CDR3 similarity was measured by Levenshtein distance, and unrooted trees were constructed with ape in R 3.6.1. Imported from immuneACCESS, the table was reduced by TCRdb to in-frame sequences with V and J called. These copies leave out some clones; in studies compared against another copy, an unresolved V gene accounts for under half, and the cause of the remainder is not known. V, J and clone size derive from that table, while D and trimming were established from the DNA sequence. The sample table shows 65,000 to 90,000 clones, and 60% to 85% are seen once. The ten top clones hold roughly a tenth of the sample.

This TCR came from a human donor who received a COVID-19 vaccine. The chain is encoded by TRBV11-1 joined to TRBJ1-1; TRBD1 lines up with 9 middle nucleotides. The starting material was CD4+ T cells from PBMCs cultured with SARS-CoV-2 spike peptides, obtained before COVID-19 vaccination. The cell subset or site label, read with the paper, signifies: SARS-CoV-2 spike overlapping peptide pool stimulation. In nucleotides, the sequence is TGTGCCAGCAGCATTGGGACAGGGCAAAGTACTGAAGCTTTCTTT. The resulting protein is CASSIGTGQSTEAFF.